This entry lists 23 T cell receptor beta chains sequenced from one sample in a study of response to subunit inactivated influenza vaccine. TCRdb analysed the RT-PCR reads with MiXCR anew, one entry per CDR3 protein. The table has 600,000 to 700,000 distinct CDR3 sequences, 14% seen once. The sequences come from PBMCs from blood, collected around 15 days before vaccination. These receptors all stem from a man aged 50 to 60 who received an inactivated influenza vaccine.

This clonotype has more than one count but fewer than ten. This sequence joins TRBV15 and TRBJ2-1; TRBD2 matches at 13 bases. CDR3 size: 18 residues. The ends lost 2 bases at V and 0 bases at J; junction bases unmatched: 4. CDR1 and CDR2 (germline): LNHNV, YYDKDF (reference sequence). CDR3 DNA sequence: TGTGCCACCAGCAGATCGGGACTAGCGGGACCCTCCTACAATGAGCAGTTCTTC. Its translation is CATSRSGLAGPSYNEQFF.

CDR3 in amino acids: CSVPGTVSYEQYF. The CDR3 DNA sequence: TGCAGTGTCCCCGGGACAGTCTCCTACGAGCAGTACTTC. The rearrangement joins TRBV20-1 to TRBJ2-7; 7 bases fit TRBD1. V lost 7 bases, J lost 0 bases, and 6 bases stayed unmatched. Per the germline V gene, CDR1 is DFQATT and CDR2 is SNEGSKA (reference sequence). The CDR3 has 13 amino acids.

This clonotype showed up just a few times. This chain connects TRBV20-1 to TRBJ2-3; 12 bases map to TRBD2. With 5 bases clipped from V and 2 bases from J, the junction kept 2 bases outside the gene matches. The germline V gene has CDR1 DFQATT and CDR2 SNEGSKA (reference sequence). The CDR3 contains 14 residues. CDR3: CSAGLAGNTDTQYF. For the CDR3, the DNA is TGCAGTGCTGGACTAGCGGGAAACACAGATACGCAGTATTTT.

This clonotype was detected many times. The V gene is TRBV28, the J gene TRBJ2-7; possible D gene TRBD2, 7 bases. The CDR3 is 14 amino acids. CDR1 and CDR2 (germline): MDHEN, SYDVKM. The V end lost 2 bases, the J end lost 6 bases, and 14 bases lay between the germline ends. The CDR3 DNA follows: TGTGCCAGCAGTTTAAGGGGGAGGGCCCGCGAGCAGTACTTC. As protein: CASSLRGRAREQYF.

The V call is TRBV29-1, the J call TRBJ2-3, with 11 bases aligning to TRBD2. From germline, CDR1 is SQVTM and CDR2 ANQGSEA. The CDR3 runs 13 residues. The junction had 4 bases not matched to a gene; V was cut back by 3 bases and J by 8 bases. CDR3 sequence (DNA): TGCAGCGTTGATAGCGGGGGGGAGGGTACGCAGTATTTT. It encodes CSVDSGGEGTQYF.

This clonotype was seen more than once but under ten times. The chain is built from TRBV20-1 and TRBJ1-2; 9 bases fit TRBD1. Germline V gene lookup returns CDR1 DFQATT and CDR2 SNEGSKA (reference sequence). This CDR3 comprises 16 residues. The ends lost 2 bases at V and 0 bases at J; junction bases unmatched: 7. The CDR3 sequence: CSARNRDRATNYGYTF. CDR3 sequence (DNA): TGCAGTGCTAGAAACCGGGACAGGGCTACTAACTATGGCTACACCTTC.

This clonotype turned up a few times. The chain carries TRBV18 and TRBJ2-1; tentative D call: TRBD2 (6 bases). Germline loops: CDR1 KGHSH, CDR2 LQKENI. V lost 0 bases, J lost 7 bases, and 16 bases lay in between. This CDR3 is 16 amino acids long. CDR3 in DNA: TGTGCCAGCTCACCACCGATGCAGGGAGGAAGGAATGAGCAGTTCTTC. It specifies CASSPPMQGGRNEQFF.

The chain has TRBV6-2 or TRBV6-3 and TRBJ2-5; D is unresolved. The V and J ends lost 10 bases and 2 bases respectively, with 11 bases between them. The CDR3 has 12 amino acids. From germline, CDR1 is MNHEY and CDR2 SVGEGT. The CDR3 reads CATAVTQETQYF. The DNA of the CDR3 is TGTGCCACAGCAGTTACTCAAGAGACCCAGTACTTC.

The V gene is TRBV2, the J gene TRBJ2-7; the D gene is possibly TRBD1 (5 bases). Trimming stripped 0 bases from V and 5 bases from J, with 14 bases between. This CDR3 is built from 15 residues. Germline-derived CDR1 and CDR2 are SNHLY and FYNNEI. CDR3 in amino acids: CASSEAPPPGNEQYF. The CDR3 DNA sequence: TGTGCCAGCAGTGAAGCGCCCCCCCCAGGGAACGAGCAGTACTTC.

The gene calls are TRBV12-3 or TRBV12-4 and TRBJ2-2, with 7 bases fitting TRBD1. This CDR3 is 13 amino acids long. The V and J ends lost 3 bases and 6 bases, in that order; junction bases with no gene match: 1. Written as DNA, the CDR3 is TGTGCCAGCAGTTTTGACAGGGCCGGGGAGCTGTTTTTT. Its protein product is CASSFDRAGELFF.

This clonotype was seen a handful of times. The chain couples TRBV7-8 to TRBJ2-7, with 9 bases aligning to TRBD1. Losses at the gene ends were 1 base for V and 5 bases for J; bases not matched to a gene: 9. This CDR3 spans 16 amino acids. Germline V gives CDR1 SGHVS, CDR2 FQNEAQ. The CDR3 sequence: CASSLDLDRGTHEQYF. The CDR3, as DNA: TGTGCCAGCAGCTTAGATCTGGACAGGGGTACCCACGAGCAGTACTTC.

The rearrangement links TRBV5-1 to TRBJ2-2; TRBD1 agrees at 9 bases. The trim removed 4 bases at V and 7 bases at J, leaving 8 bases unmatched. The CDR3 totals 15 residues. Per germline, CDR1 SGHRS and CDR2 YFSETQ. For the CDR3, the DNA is TGCGCCAGCAGCATACAGACAGGGGGGATCGGGGAGCTGTTTTTT. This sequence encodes CASSIQTGGIGELFF.

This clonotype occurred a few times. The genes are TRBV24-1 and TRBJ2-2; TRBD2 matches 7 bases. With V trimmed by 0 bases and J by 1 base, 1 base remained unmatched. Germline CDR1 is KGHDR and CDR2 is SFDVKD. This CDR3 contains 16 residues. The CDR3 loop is CATSDLASGNTGELFF. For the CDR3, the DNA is TGTGCCACCAGTGATTTGGCTAGCGGGAACACCGGGGAGCTGTTTTTT.

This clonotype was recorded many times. CDR3 sequence: CASSPIPGTSGHNEQFF. CDR3 nucleotide sequence: TGTGCCAGCTCACCTATCCCCGGGACTAGCGGCCACAATGAGCAGTTCTTC. V usage is TRBV18 and J usage is TRBJ2-1, with 11 bases fitting TRBD2. Germline CDR1 is KGHSH and CDR2 is LQKENI. V dropped 3 bases and J dropped 5; count of bases not matched to a gene: 9. The CDR3 is made up of 17 amino acids.

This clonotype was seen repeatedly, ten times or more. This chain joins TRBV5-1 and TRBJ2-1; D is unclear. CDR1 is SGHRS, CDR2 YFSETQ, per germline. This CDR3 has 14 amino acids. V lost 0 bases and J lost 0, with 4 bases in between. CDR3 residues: CASSLGNSYNEQFF. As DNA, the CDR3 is TGCGCCAGCAGCTTGGGTAACTCCTACAATGAGCAGTTCTTC.

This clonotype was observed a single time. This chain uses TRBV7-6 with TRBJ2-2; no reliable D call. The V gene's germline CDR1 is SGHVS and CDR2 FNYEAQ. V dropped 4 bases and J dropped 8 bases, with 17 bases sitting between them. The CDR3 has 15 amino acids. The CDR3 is CASSSTYTELGELFF. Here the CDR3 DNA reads TGTGCCAGCAGCTCAACATACACGGAGCTTGGGGAGCTGTTTTTT.

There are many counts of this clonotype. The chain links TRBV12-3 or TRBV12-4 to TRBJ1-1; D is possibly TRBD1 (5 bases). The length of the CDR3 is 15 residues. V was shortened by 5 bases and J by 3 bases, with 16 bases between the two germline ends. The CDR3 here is CASSGGGDFYTEAFF. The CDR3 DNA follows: TGTGCCAGCAGTGGGGGGGGGGATTTCTACACTGAAGCTTTCTTT.

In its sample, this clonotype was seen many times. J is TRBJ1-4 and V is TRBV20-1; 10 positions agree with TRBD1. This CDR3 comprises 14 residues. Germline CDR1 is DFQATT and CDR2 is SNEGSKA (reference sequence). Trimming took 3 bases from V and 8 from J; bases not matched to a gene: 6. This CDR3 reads CSARGDRGGEKLFF. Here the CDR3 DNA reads TGCAGTGCTAGGGGGGACAGGGGTGGAGAAAAACTGTTTTTT.

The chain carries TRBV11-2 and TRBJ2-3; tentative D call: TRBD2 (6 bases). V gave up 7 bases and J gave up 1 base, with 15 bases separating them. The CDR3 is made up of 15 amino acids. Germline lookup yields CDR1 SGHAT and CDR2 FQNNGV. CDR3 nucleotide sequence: TGTGCCAGCATCCATCGGGGGAGTGGCACAGATACGCAGTATTTT. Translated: CASIHRGSGTDTQYF. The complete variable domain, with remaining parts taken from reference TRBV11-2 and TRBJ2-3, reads EAGVAQSPRYKIIEKRQSVAFWCNPISGHATLYWYQQILGQGPKLLIQFQNNGVVDDSQLPKDRFSAERLKGVDSTLKIQPAKLEDSAVYLCASIHRGSGTDTQYFGPGTRLTVL.

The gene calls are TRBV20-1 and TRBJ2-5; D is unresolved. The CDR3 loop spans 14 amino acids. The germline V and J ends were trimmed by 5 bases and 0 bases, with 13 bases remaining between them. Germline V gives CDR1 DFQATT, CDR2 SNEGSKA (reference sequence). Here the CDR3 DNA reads TGCAGTGCTTTGAGAGGTAGCAACCAAGAGACCCAGTACTTC. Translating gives CSALRGSNQETQYF.

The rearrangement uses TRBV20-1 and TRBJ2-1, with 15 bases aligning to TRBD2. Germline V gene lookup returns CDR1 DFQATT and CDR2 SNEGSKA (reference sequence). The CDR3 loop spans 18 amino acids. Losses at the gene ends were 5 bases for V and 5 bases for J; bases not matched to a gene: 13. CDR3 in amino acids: CSAESIPGLAGGHNEQFF. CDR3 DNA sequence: TGCAGTGCTGAATCAATACCGGGACTAGCGGGAGGCCACAATGAGCAGTTCTTC.

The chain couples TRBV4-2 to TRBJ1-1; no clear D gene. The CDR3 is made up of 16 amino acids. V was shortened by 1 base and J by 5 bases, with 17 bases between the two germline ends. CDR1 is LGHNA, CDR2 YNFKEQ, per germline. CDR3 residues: CASSQVSYRVGTEAFF. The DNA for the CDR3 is TGTGCCAGCAGCCAAGTATCGTATAGGGTTGGAACTGAAGCTTTCTTT.

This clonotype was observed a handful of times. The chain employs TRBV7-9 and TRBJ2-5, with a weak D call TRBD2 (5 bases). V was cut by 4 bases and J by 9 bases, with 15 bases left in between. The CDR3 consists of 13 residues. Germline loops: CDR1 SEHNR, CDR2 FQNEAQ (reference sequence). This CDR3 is CASSSGSLSAQYF. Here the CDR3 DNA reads TGTGCCAGCAGCTCGGGATCTTTGTCCGCCCAGTACTTC.